This is a list of T cell receptor beta chains from one sample in a study of blood T cell repertoires in COVID-19. Profiling relied on immunoSEQ multiplex PCR, and the TCRdb table lists in-frame clones only, not all of them. The sample includes 70,000 or so clones, 76% of them seen just once. Source material: peripheral blood. The receptors shown here come from a man aged 55 to 69 with COVID-19, enrolled during active disease. Both conserved end residues are part of each CDR3. A D gene is named only where the DNA matches it firmly. Only part of the rows carry a size: once, few, many, or a class if the clone is expanded.

D gene | J gene | clone size | V gene | CDR3 DNA | CDR3 protein
TRBD2 | TRBJ2-5 | . | TRBV2 | TGTGCCAGCAGTTTTAGTAGCGGGGGGGCTTCGGGCGAGACCCAGTACTTC | CASSFSSGGASGETQYF
. | TRBJ1-3 | . | TRBV18 | TGTGCCAGCTCACCGGTTATTGGGGACTCCATATATTTT | CASSPVIGDSIYF
. | TRBJ1-5 | . | TRBV7-9 | TGTGCCAGCAGCTTAGTAGCCAATCAGCCCCAGCATTTT | CASSLVANQPQHF
TRBD1 | TRBJ2-5 | . | TRBV5-1 | TGCGCCAGCAGCTTGGGACAGGGATACCAAGAGACCCAGTACTTC | CASSLGQGYQETQYF
TRBD1 | TRBJ1-2 | few | TRBV19 | TGTGCCAGTTCCTTTAAAGACAGGGGCGGCTACACCTTC | CASSFKDRGGYTF
TRBD2 | TRBJ2-7 | . | TRBV28 | TGTGCCAGCAGTCCGGGGGGGGATCACGAGCAGTACTTC | CASSPGGDHEQYF
. | TRBJ2-5 | . | TRBV5-6 | TGTGCCAGCAGCTTTCAGGACAGAATCCAAGAGACCCAGTACTTC | CASSFQDRIQETQYF
. | TRBJ2-3 | few | TRBV6-6 | TGTGCCTCGACCGACAGGGGAGGGACAGATACGCAGTATTTT | CASTDRGGTDTQYF
. | TRBJ2-2 | . | TRBV7-2 | TGTGCCAGCAGCTCGGGACTTAACACCGGGGAGCTGTTTTTT | CASSSGLNTGELFF
. | TRBJ2-2 | . | TRBV4-2 | TGTGCCAGCAGCCAAGGGGGGGACACCGGGGAGCTGTTTTTT | CASSQGGDTGELFF
. | TRBJ1-1 | . | TRBV5-1 | TGCGCCAGCAGCTTGGGAAGGGGGATTACTGAAGCTTTCTTT | CASSLGRGITEAFF
. | TRBJ2-7 | . | TRBV2 | TGTGCCAGCAGGGCGGGACTGGCCTCCGAGCAGTACTTC | CASRAGLASEQYF
. | TRBJ1-4 | few | TRBV19 | TGTGCCAGTACAAGCGGGGCCTTTAATGAAAAACTGTTTTTT | CASTSGAFNEKLFF
. | TRBJ1-2 | . | TRBV4-1 | TGCGCCAGCAGCCCATACCCTCCTAACACCGGGACATTTTATGGCTACACCTTC | CASSPYPPNTGTFYGYTF
. | TRBJ2-7 | . | TRBV5-6 | TGTGCCAGCAGCTTGGCGGGAGCGACGAGTGCGTACGAGCAGTACTTC | CASSLAGATSAYEQYF
TRBD2 | TRBJ2-7 | . | TRBV4-1 | TGCGCCAGCAGCCAAGAGGCTAGCGGGGGGGGTCCGAGGTACGAGCAGTACTTC | CASSQEASGGGPRYEQYF
TRBD1 | TRBJ2-5 | . | TRBV4-2 | TGTGCCAGCAGCCCGGACGGACAGGGGCCACCCGGAACCCAGTACTTC | CASSPDGQGPPGTQYF
TRBD1 | TRBJ1-6 | . | TRBV11-2 | TGTGCCAGCATCCCCACAGGGGGTAATTCACCCCTCCACTTT | CASIPTGGNSPLHF
. | TRBJ2-2 | . | TRBV7-9 | TGTGCCAGCAGCTTATTGTTGCGCCCCGGGGAGCTGTTTTTT | CASSLLLRPGELFF
TRBD1 | TRBJ1-2 | . | TRBV19 | TGTGCCAGTACCATGGGGGGACAGTTCTATGGCTACACCTTC | CASTMGGQFYGYTF
TRBD1 | TRBJ2-7 | . | TRBV5-4 | TGTGCCAGCCACCTTGGGGCGGGACAGGGGGGCTACGAGCAGTACTTC | CASHLGAGQGGYEQYF
. | TRBJ1-3 | . | TRBV9 | TGTGCCAGCAGCGTAGAACCGGGAATCGCTGGAAACACCATATATTTT | CASSVEPGIAGNTIYF
. | TRBJ2-2 | . | TRBV3-1/TRBV3-2 | TGTGCCAGCAGCCAAATGCGTGGAAGGGGCGCCGGCGGGGAGCTGTTTTTT | CASSQMRGRGAGGELFF
TRBD1 | TRBJ1-2 | . | TRBV5-4 | TGTGCCAGCAGCCCTACAGGGGCCGGGGACTATGGCTACACCTTC | CASSPTGAGDYGYTF
. | TRBJ2-7 | . | TRBV20-1 | TGCAGTGCTGCTAGAGAGTACGAGCAGTACTTC | CSAAREYEQYF
TRBD1 | TRBJ2-7 | once | TRBV25-1 | TGTGCCAGCAGTGAAGGGGGGACAGGACGTCTTGAGCAGTACTTC | CASSEGGTGRLEQYF
TRBD1 | TRBJ1-4 | . | TRBV10-2 | TGCGCCAGCAGGGCCCCGGGACAGGTGGAAAAACTGTTTTTT | CASRAPGQVEKLFF
. | TRBJ2-5 | few | TRBV19 | TGTGCCAGTAGTATAAGGAGGGGAGCAGAGACCCAGTACTTC | CASSIRRGAETQYF
TRBD1 | TRBJ1-1 | . | TRBV5-1 | TGCGCCAGCAGCCTCTCGGACAGGGAAGGAGCTTTCTTT | CASSLSDREGAFF
. | TRBJ2-5 | few | TRBV11-2 | TGTGCCAGCAGCCCGAGTCGGACTATTGAGACCCAGTACTTC | CASSPSRTIETQYF
TRBD1 | TRBJ2-1 | . | TRBV15 | TGTGCCACCAGCAGAGGAGAGGGGGCGCAGTTCTTC | CATSRGEGAQFF
. | TRBJ2-2 | . | TRBV5-1 | TGCGCCAGCAGCTTGGCGGGTTCTAACACCGGGGAGCTGTTTTTT | CASSLAGSNTGELFF
TRBD1 | TRBJ1-5 | . | TRBV10-3 | TGTGCCACCGGGACAGGGGGCGATCAGCCCCAGCATTTT | CATGTGGDQPQHF
. | TRBJ2-7 | few | TRBV1 | TGCACCAGCGGGCCCTACGAGCAGTACTTC | CTSGPYEQYF
. | TRBJ2-7 | . | TRBV7-3 | TGTGCCAGCACCCACGTATCCCTCCTAGCCTACGAGCAGTACTTC | CASTHVSLLAYEQYF
. | TRBJ2-7 | . | TRBV9 | TGTGCCAGCAGCTTAGACATGTCAGCCTACGAGCAGTACTTC | CASSLDMSAYEQYF
TRBD2 | TRBJ2-4 | . | TRBV3-1/TRBV3-2 | TGTGCCAGCAGCCAAGATCCTAGCGGGAGTGCCAAAAACATTCAGTACTTC | CASSQDPSGSAKNIQYF
. | TRBJ2-7 | . | TRBV7-9 | TGTGCCAGCAGCCCAGCCTACGAGCAGTACTTC | CASSPAYEQYF
. | TRBJ1-1 | . | TRBV7-3 | TGTGCCAGCAACTTAGCGGGGTACAGTGAAGCTTTCTTT | CASNLAGYSEAFF
TRBD1 | TRBJ1-2 | . | TRBV24-1 | TGTGCCACCAGTGATCCTGACAGGGCCCATGGCTACACCTTC | CATSDPDRAHGYTF